Listed below are T cell receptor beta chains from one sample, sequenced in a study of blood T cells in healthy people across ages. TCRdb independently ran MiXCR on the 5' RACE reads; one entry per CDR3 protein. The table records more than 800,000 distinct CDR3 sequences, less than 35% of them present only once. Sequencing was done on a sample of blood. These receptors came from a woman aged 80 or over in good health. CDR3s include the opening cysteine and the closing phenylalanine or tryptophan. A D gene is named only where the DNA matches it firmly. Not all rows give a size; the values are once, few, many and, for expanded clones, a class.

cdr3_length: 16; d_call: TRBD2; v_call: TRBV6-2/TRBV6-3; j_call: TRBJ2-3; clone_size: many; cdr3_nt: TGTGCCAGCAGTAGAGGAACTAGCGGGGGACCAGATACGCAGTATTTT; cdr3_aa: CASSRGTSGGPDTQYF
cdr3_length: 17; d_call: .; v_call: TRBV7-9; j_call: TRBJ2-5; clone_size: many; cdr3_nt: TGTGCCAGCAGCTTAGTCCCCATAGGGAGGTGGTCGGAGACCCAGTACTTC; cdr3_aa: CASSLVPIGRWSETQYF
cdr3_length: 18; d_call: TRBD1; v_call: TRBV18; j_call: TRBJ2-1; clone_size: .; cdr3_nt: TGTGCCAGCTCACCTACAGGGACAGGGGGCCCCCGTGGGAATGAGCAGTTCTTC; cdr3_aa: CASSPTGTGGPRGNEQFF
cdr3_length: 16; d_call: .; v_call: TRBV7-2; j_call: TRBJ2-1; clone_size: many; cdr3_nt: TGTGCCAGCAGCTTACACTCGGGGGACTTCGACAATGAGCAGTTCTTC; cdr3_aa: CASSLHSGDFDNEQFF
cdr3_length: 17; d_call: TRBD1; v_call: TRBV6-1; j_call: TRBJ1-2; clone_size: many; cdr3_nt: TGTGCCAGCAGTGAATTGGTACAGGGGGCGTCCATCTATGGCTACACCTTC; cdr3_aa: CASSELVQGASIYGYTF
cdr3_length: 13; d_call: TRBD1; v_call: TRBV7-9; j_call: TRBJ2-7; clone_size: many; cdr3_nt: TGTGCCAGCAGCCCTACAGGGGGACCTGTATCGTACTTC; cdr3_aa: CASSPTGGPVSYF
cdr3_length: 19; d_call: TRBD2; v_call: TRBV27; j_call: TRBJ2-3; clone_size: many; cdr3_nt: TGTGCCAGCAGTTTATTCGCCGGGACTAGCGGGAGTAGCACAGATACGCAGTATTTT; cdr3_aa: CASSLFAGTSGSSTDTQYF
cdr3_length: 14; d_call: .; v_call: TRBV5-4; j_call: TRBJ2-3; clone_size: .; cdr3_nt: TGTGCCAGCAGCCCAAGGGCCCATGGGGATACGCAGTATTTT; cdr3_aa: CASSPRAHGDTQYF
cdr3_length: 13; d_call: TRBD1; v_call: TRBV12-3/TRBV12-4; j_call: TRBJ2-3; clone_size: many; cdr3_nt: TGTGCCAGCAGTCCCGGGACAGGGGATACGCAGTATTTT; cdr3_aa: CASSPGTGDTQYF
cdr3_length: 15; d_call: .; v_call: TRBV7-8; j_call: TRBJ2-1; clone_size: few; cdr3_nt: TGTGCCAGCACCCTGGGAGAGAGTATCGGGGGTGAGCAGTTCTTC; cdr3_aa: CASTLGESIGGEQFF
cdr3_length: 16; d_call: .; v_call: TRBV3-1; j_call: TRBJ2-3; clone_size: few; cdr3_nt: TGTGCCAGCAGCCAAGATTCGGGGCGTCAGACAGATACGCAGTATTTT; cdr3_aa: CASSQDSGRQTDTQYF
cdr3_length: 15; d_call: .; v_call: TRBV3-1; j_call: TRBJ1-5; clone_size: many; cdr3_nt: TGTGCCAGCAGCCCCCAAGGGGCAGGCTATCAGCCCCAGCATTTT; cdr3_aa: CASSPQGAGYQPQHF
cdr3_length: 14; d_call: TRBD1; v_call: TRBV3-1; j_call: TRBJ1-2; clone_size: .; cdr3_nt: TGTGCCAGCAGCCGACAGGGAGGTACTAGCGGCTACACCTTC; cdr3_aa: CASSRQGGTSGYTF
cdr3_length: 15; d_call: .; v_call: TRBV5-1; j_call: TRBJ2-3; clone_size: many; cdr3_nt: TGCGCCAGCAGCTCGTACGCTTTGGCGGGAGATACGCAGTATTTT; cdr3_aa: CASSSYALAGDTQYF
cdr3_length: 15; d_call: TRBD1; v_call: TRBV27; j_call: TRBJ1-2; clone_size: many; cdr3_nt: TGTGCCAGCAGTCTCATGGGACAGTCCTTTAGGGGCTACACCTTC; cdr3_aa: CASSLMGQSFRGYTF
cdr3_length: 10; d_call: .; v_call: TRBV4-3; j_call: TRBJ1-4; clone_size: .; cdr3_nt: TGCGCCAGCAGCCATGAAAAACTGTTTTTT; cdr3_aa: CASSHEKLFF
cdr3_length: 13; d_call: .; v_call: TRBV7-2; j_call: TRBJ2-1; clone_size: many; cdr3_nt: TGTGCCAGCAGCTTAGCACGTCGCGATGAGCAGTTCTTC; cdr3_aa: CASSLARRDEQFF
cdr3_length: 14; d_call: .; v_call: TRBV10-3; j_call: TRBJ1-1; clone_size: .; cdr3_nt: TGTGCCATTACTTCTAATCAGATGAACACTGAAGCTTTCTTT; cdr3_aa: CAITSNQMNTEAFF
cdr3_length: 15; d_call: .; v_call: TRBV6-5; j_call: TRBJ1-5; clone_size: .; cdr3_nt: TGTGCCAGCAGTTACTCCGCAGCTTCCACTCAGCCCCAGCATTTT; cdr3_aa: CASSYSAASTQPQHF
cdr3_length: 15; d_call: .; v_call: TRBV5-1; j_call: TRBJ2-3; clone_size: .; cdr3_nt: TGCGCCAGCAGCTTGGACGGGGACAACACAGATACGCAGTATTTT; cdr3_aa: CASSLDGDNTDTQYF
cdr3_length: 17; d_call: TRBD2; v_call: TRBV6-6; j_call: TRBJ2-5; clone_size: .; cdr3_nt: TGTGCCAGCAGTTACTACAGACTAGCGGGAGATCAAGAGACCCAGTACTTC; cdr3_aa: CASSYYRLAGDQETQYF
cdr3_length: 15; d_call: TRBD2; v_call: TRBV6-2/TRBV6-3; j_call: TRBJ2-7; clone_size: many; cdr3_nt: TGTGCCAGCAGTTACTCGGGGACTAGCGGCTACGAGCAGTACTTC; cdr3_aa: CASSYSGTSGYEQYF
cdr3_length: 20; d_call: TRBD2; v_call: TRBV14; j_call: TRBJ2-2; clone_size: .; cdr3_nt: TGTGCCAGCAGCCAAGGGACTAGCGGGGGGCGCGTCGCGAACACCGGGGAGCTGTTTTTT; cdr3_aa: CASSQGTSGGRVANTGELFF
cdr3_length: 15; d_call: TRBD1; v_call: TRBV6-6; j_call: TRBJ1-5; clone_size: few; cdr3_nt: TGTGCCAGCAGTGACAGGGGGGGGGGTAATCAGCCCCAGCATTTT; cdr3_aa: CASSDRGGGNQPQHF
cdr3_length: 14; d_call: TRBD1; v_call: TRBV20-1; j_call: TRBJ2-2; clone_size: .; cdr3_nt: TGCAGTGCTAGATTGACAGGGGGCACCGGGGAGCTGTTTTTT; cdr3_aa: CSARLTGGTGELFF
cdr3_length: 15; d_call: TRBD2; v_call: TRBV11-2; j_call: TRBJ2-1; clone_size: many; cdr3_nt: TGTGCCAGCAGCCCCCGACTAGCGGGGGCGTATGAGCAGTTCTTC; cdr3_aa: CASSPRLAGAYEQFF
cdr3_length: 12; d_call: .; v_call: TRBV15; j_call: TRBJ2-3; clone_size: many; cdr3_nt: TGTGCCACCAGCAGAGAAGGGGATACGCAGTATTTT; cdr3_aa: CATSREGDTQYF
cdr3_length: 14; d_call: .; v_call: TRBV9; j_call: TRBJ2-3; clone_size: many; cdr3_nt: TGTGCCAGCAGCGTACGATTCGAGACAGATACGCAGTATTTT; cdr3_aa: CASSVRFETDTQYF
cdr3_length: 13; d_call: .; v_call: TRBV7-2; j_call: TRBJ1-2; clone_size: many; cdr3_nt: TGTGCCAGCAGCATGACAGGAGGGTATGGCTACACCTTC; cdr3_aa: CASSMTGGYGYTF
cdr3_length: 14; d_call: .; v_call: TRBV12-3/TRBV12-4; j_call: TRBJ1-5; clone_size: .; cdr3_nt: TGTGCCAGCAGCACCCGGGGGGCTCGTCAGCCCCAGCATTTT; cdr3_aa: CASSTRGARQPQHF
cdr3_length: 15; d_call: .; v_call: TRBV6-2/TRBV6-3; j_call: TRBJ2-1; clone_size: .; cdr3_nt: TGTGCCAGCACCCTAAGACTAGGGGACTACAATGAGCAGTTCTTC; cdr3_aa: CASTLRLGDYNEQFF
cdr3_length: 16; d_call: TRBD2; v_call: TRBV20-1; j_call: TRBJ2-3; clone_size: many; cdr3_nt: TGCAGTGCTAGACCCCCCCTAGCGGGGGGCACAGATACGCAGTATTTT; cdr3_aa: CSARPPLAGGTDTQYF
cdr3_length: 14; d_call: TRBD2; v_call: TRBV30; j_call: TRBJ2-3; clone_size: few; cdr3_nt: TGTGCCCAAGCGGGGCAGGGCGTCACAGATACGCAGTATTTT; cdr3_aa: CAQAGQGVTDTQYF
cdr3_length: 15; d_call: .; v_call: TRBV21-1; j_call: TRBJ2-1; clone_size: many; cdr3_nt: TGTGCCAGCTTCACAGGGCGGGGCAAATACAATGAGCAGTTCTTC; cdr3_aa: CASFTGRGKYNEQFF
cdr3_length: 14; d_call: .; v_call: TRBV7-2; j_call: TRBJ1-2; clone_size: many; cdr3_nt: TGTGCCAGCAGCTTAGAACCCGAGTTTTATGGCTACACCTTC; cdr3_aa: CASSLEPEFYGYTF
cdr3_length: 15; d_call: .; v_call: TRBV12-3/TRBV12-4; j_call: TRBJ1-2; clone_size: .; cdr3_nt: TGTGCCAGCAGTTTCACAGCGACCGCTAACTATGGCTACACCTTC; cdr3_aa: CASSFTATANYGYTF
cdr3_length: 14; d_call: .; v_call: TRBV7-9; j_call: TRBJ1-4; clone_size: few; cdr3_nt: TGTGCCAGCAGCTCACCGGGCTTTTTTGAAAAACTGTTTTTT; cdr3_aa: CASSSPGFFEKLFF
cdr3_length: 15; d_call: .; v_call: TRBV6-1; j_call: TRBJ2-5; clone_size: .; cdr3_nt: TGTGCCAGCAGCGAGATTCCCGGGCGGCAAGAGACCCAGTACTTC; cdr3_aa: CASSEIPGRQETQYF
cdr3_length: 13; d_call: .; v_call: TRBV7-9; j_call: TRBJ2-1; clone_size: .; cdr3_nt: TGTGCCAGCAGCAGCGGGACAGGCGAGACCCAGTTCTTC; cdr3_aa: CASSSGTGETQFF
cdr3_length: 15; d_call: TRBD1; v_call: TRBV30; j_call: TRBJ1-1; clone_size: .; cdr3_nt: TGTGCCTGGAGTGCCGCCGGGACAGTGCTCAATGAAACTTTCTTT; cdr3_aa: CAWSAAGTVLNETFF
cdr3_length: 13; d_call: .; v_call: TRBV30; j_call: TRBJ1-5; clone_size: .; cdr3_nt: TGTGCCTTCGGGACTCGTAGCAATCAGCCCCAGCATTTT; cdr3_aa: CAFGTRSNQPQHF
cdr3_length: 15; d_call: .; v_call: TRBV12-3/TRBV12-4; j_call: TRBJ1-5; clone_size: few; cdr3_nt: TGTGCCAGCAGTTTCGACAGGCATAGCAATCAGCCCCAGCATTTT; cdr3_aa: CASSFDRHSNQPQHF
cdr3_length: 18; d_call: TRBD1; v_call: TRBV7-2; j_call: TRBJ2-3; clone_size: many; cdr3_nt: TGTGCCAGCAGCTATGGGGACAGGTTGGTTCAGTTGGCAGATACGCAGTATTTT; cdr3_aa: CASSYGDRLVQLADTQYF
cdr3_length: 16; d_call: TRBD2; v_call: TRBV10-2; j_call: TRBJ2-7; clone_size: few; cdr3_nt: TGCGCCAGCAGAACTAGCGGGACCCTCTCCATAGGAGAGCAGTACTTC; cdr3_aa: CASRTSGTLSIGEQYF
cdr3_length: 13; d_call: .; v_call: TRBV10-3; j_call: TRBJ1-5; clone_size: many; cdr3_nt: TGTGCCATCAGTGAGGAATATGATCAGCCCCAGCATTTT; cdr3_aa: CAISEEYDQPQHF
cdr3_length: 12; d_call: .; v_call: TRBV3-1; j_call: TRBJ1-5; clone_size: .; cdr3_nt: TGTGCCAGCAGCCAAGCGGGTCGGCCCCAGCATTTT; cdr3_aa: CASSQAGRPQHF
cdr3_length: 15; d_call: .; v_call: TRBV6-2/TRBV6-3; j_call: TRBJ2-7; clone_size: many; cdr3_nt: TGTGCCAGCAATCCTTGGAGGGACCTCCAGATAGAGCAGTACTTC; cdr3_aa: CASNPWRDLQIEQYF
cdr3_length: 14; d_call: .; v_call: TRBV20-1; j_call: TRBJ2-7; clone_size: .; cdr3_nt: TGCAGTGCCCCCTCCGGGACTTTTGGCTACGAGCAGTACTTC; cdr3_aa: CSAPSGTFGYEQYF
cdr3_length: 14; d_call: .; v_call: TRBV3-1; j_call: TRBJ2-7; clone_size: many; cdr3_nt: TGTGCCAGCAGCCGGGGAGGGGGTATCGACGAGCAGTACTTC; cdr3_aa: CASSRGGGIDEQYF
cdr3_length: 14; d_call: .; v_call: TRBV12-3/TRBV12-4; j_call: TRBJ1-5; clone_size: .; cdr3_nt: TGTGCCAGCAGCCTCCAATTCAGCAATCAGCCCCGGCATTTT; cdr3_aa: CASSLQFSNQPRHF
cdr3_length: 16; d_call: .; v_call: TRBV7-8; j_call: TRBJ2-5; clone_size: many; cdr3_nt: TGTGCCAGCAGCAACGACCTGGGCCTCCGACGGGAGACCCAGTACTTC; cdr3_aa: CASSNDLGLRRETQYF
cdr3_length: 14; d_call: .; v_call: TRBV30; j_call: TRBJ1-2; clone_size: many; cdr3_nt: TGTGCCTGGAGGGGGGGTATGACGGCCTATGGCTACACCTTC; cdr3_aa: CAWRGGMTAYGYTF
cdr3_length: 14; d_call: .; v_call: TRBV2; j_call: TRBJ1-6; clone_size: .; cdr3_nt: TGTGCCAGCAGTGAGATTAAAAGGAATTCACCCCTCCACTTT; cdr3_aa: CASSEIKRNSPLHF
cdr3_length: 15; d_call: .; v_call: TRBV7-2; j_call: TRBJ1-5; clone_size: .; cdr3_nt: TGTGCCAGCAGCTTAGCTTCAGGCGTGGGCCAGCCCCAGCATTTT; cdr3_aa: CASSLASGVGQPQHF
cdr3_length: 16; d_call: TRBD2; v_call: TRBV4-3; j_call: TRBJ2-7; clone_size: many; cdr3_nt: TGCGCCAGCAGCCAAGAATGGGCGGGGGGGTCCTACGAGCAGTACTTC; cdr3_aa: CASSQEWAGGSYEQYF
cdr3_length: 15; d_call: .; v_call: TRBV7-6; j_call: TRBJ2-2; clone_size: .; cdr3_nt: TGTGCCAGCAGCTTAGCGGACAGCAACACCGGGGAGCTGTTTTTT; cdr3_aa: CASSLADSNTGELFF
cdr3_length: 16; d_call: TRBD2; v_call: TRBV4-1; j_call: TRBJ2-7; clone_size: .; cdr3_nt: TGCGCCAGCAGCCAAGTGAGGGCTAGCGGGAGCTACGAGCAGTACTTC; cdr3_aa: CASSQVRASGSYEQYF